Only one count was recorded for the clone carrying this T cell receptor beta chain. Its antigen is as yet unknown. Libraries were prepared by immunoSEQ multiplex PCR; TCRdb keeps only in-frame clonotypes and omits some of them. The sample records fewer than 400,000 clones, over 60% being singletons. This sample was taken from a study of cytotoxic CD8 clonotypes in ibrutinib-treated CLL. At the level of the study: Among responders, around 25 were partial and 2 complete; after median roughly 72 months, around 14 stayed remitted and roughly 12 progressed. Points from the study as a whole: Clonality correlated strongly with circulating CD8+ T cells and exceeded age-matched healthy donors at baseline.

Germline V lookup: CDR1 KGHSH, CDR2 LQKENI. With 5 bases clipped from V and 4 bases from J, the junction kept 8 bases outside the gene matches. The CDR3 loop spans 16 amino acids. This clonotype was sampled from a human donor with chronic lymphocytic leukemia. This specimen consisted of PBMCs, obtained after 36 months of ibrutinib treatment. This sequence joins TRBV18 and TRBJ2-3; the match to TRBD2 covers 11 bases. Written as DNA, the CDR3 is TGTGCCAGCTCAGTCCTAGCGGGAGGAGTCGCAGATACGCAGTATTTT. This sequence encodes CASSVLAGGVADTQYF. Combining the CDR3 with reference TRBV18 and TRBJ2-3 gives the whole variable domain NAGVMQNPRHLVRRRGQEARLRCSPMKGHSHVYWYRQLPEEGLKFMVYLQKENIIDESGMPKERFSAEFPKEGPSILRIQQVVRGDSAAYFCASSVLAGGVADTQYFGPGTRLTVL.